What follows is one T cell receptor (beta chain) and its context. These data are taken from a study of blood T cell repertoires in COVID-19. Study overall: PBMCs, B-cell-depleted T cells, or T cells were the source of the cDNA or gDNA that made up the material.

The CDR3 has 13 residues. V was cut by 5 bases and J by 3 bases, with 10 bases left in between. The germline gives CDR1 LNHDA, CDR2 SQIVND (reference sequence). This table comes from immunoSEQ multiplex PCR, and its TCRdb copy is limited to in-frame clones, with some not included. The table includes approximately 82,000 clones, roughly 86% detected once. The V and J genes are TRBV19 and TRBJ1-1; D perhaps matches TRBD1 (5 bases). This clonotype was obtained from a man between 45 and 60 years old with active or convalescent COVID-19. The sequencing sample was made of peripheral blood. The CDR3 is CASSLTGDTEAFF. In DNA form, the CDR3 reads TGTGCCAGTAGTCTGACGGGGGACACTGAAGCTTTCTTT.